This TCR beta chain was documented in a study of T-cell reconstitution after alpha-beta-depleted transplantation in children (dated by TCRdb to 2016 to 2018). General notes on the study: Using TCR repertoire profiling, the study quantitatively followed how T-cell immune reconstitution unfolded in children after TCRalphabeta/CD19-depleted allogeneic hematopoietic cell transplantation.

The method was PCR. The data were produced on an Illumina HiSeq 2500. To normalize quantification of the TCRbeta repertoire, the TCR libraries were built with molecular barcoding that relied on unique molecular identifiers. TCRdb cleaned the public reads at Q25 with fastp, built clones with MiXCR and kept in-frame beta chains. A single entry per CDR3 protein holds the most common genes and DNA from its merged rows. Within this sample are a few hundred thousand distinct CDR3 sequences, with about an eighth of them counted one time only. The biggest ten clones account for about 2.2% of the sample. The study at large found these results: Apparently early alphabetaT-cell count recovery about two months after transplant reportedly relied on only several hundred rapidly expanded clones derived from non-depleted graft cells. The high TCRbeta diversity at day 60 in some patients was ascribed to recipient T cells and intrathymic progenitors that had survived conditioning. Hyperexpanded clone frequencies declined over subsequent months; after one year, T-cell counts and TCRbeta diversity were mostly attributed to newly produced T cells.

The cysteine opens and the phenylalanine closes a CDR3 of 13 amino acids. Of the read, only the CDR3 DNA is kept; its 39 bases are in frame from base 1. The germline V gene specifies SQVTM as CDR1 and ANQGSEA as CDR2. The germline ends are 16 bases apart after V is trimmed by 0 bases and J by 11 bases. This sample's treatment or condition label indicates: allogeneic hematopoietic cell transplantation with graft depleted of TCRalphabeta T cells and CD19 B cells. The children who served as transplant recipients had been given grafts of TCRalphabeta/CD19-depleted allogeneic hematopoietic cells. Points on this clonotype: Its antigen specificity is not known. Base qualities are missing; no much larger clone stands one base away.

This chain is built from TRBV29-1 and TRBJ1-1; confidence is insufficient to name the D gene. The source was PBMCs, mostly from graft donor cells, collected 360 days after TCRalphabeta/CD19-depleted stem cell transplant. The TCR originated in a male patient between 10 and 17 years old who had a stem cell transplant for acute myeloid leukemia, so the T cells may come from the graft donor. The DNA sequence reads TGCAGCGTTGAAGATCCCAAGGTGGACGGGGCTTTCTTT. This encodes CSVEDPKVDGAFF. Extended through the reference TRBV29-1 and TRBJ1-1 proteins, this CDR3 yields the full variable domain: SAVISQKPSRDICQRGTSLTIQCQVDSQVTMMFWYRQQPGQSLTLIATANQGSEATYESGFVIDKFPISRPNLTFSTLTVSNMSPEDSSIYLCSVEDPKVDGAFFGQGTRLTVV.